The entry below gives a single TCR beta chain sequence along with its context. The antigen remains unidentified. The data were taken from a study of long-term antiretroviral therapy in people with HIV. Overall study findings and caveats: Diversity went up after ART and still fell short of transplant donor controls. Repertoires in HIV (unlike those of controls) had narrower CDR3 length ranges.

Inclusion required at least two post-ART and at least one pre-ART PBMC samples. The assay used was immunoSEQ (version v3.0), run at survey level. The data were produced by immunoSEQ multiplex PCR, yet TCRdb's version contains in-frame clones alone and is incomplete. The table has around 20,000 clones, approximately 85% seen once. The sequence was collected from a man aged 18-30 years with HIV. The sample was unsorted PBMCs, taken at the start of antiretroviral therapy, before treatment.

CDR3 residues: CASSLVGTVNNEQFF. The CDR3 region has the DNA TGTGCCAGCAGCTTAGTCGGGACAGTTAACAATGAGCAGTTCTTC. J is TRBJ2-1 and V is TRBV11-2; 7 bases map to TRBD1. The CDR3 covers 15 residues. With 1 base clipped from V and 5 bases from J, the junction kept 5 bases outside the gene matches. Germline CDR1 and CDR2: SGHAT and FQNNGV. The full variable domain, with the rest looked up from reference TRBV11-2 and TRBJ2-1, is EAGVAQSPRYKIIEKRQSVAFWCNPISGHATLYWYQQILGQGPKLLIQFQNNGVVDDSQLPKDRFSAERLKGVDSTLKIQPAKLEDSAVYLCASSLVGTVNNEQFFGPGTRLTVL.